This T cell receptor beta chain was captured by sequencing in a study of T cell changes during pregnancy in multiple sclerosis (dated by TCRdb to the late 2010s). With regard to the full study: The study looked at changes in the T cell repertoire across pregnancy in women with multiple sclerosis.

Libraries were built with the immunoSEQ multiplex PCR assay. Not all clones reach the TCRdb copy of this immuneACCESS table, which keeps in-frame sequences only. Checked studies attribute under half of the gap to unresolved V genes and leave the rest unexplained. Here the sample has roughly 50,000 clones; approximately 94% occur a single time. The top ten clonotypes cover around 3.5% of the sample. For this clone: The target of this receptor is not known. Base qualities are not at hand, and no much larger clone is one base apart.

According to the germline V gene, CDR1 reads ENHRY and CDR2 reads SYGVKD. From cysteine to phenylalanine, the CDR3 is 11 amino acids long. Only the CDR3 DNA is retained, 33 bases long and in frame from the first base. The V and J ends are trimmed by 8 bases and 2 bases, leaving 7 bases between them. This clonotype was sampled from a female donor with multiple sclerosis, enrolled in a pregnancy study. The chain is encoded by TRBV10-3 joined to TRBJ2-7; the D gene lacks a confident call. The material was CD8+ T cells from peripheral blood mononuclear cells, obtained in the third trimester of pregnancy. The CDR3 reads CAIGDTYEQYF. In nucleotides, the sequence is TGTGCCATCGGAGATACCTACGAGCAGTACTTC.